These 2 T cell receptor beta chains share one sample of origin, sequenced in a study of blood T cell repertoires in COVID-19. Profiling relied on immunoSEQ multiplex PCR, and the TCRdb table lists in-frame clones only, not all of them. This table holds 70,000 to 95,000 clones, roughly 90% found once. Sequencing was carried out using peripheral blood. Receptors were obtained from a man between 65 and 80 years old with acute or convalescent COVID-19.

The rearrangement uses TRBV10-3 and TRBJ2-7; 10 bases line up with TRBD2. The germline V gene encodes CDR1 ENHRY and CDR2 SYGVKD. The CDR3 consists of 16 residues. J lost 0 bases, V lost 2 bases, and 4 bases had no gene match. The DNA for the CDR3 is TGTGCCATCAGTGAGCCTAGCGGGGGCCCCTCCTACGAGCAGTACTTC. It yields the protein CAISEPSGGPSYEQYF.

The chain links TRBV18 to TRBJ1-1; TRBD1 aligns across 7 bases. The CDR3 is 14 residues long. Trimming removed 3 bases from V and 6 bases from J; junction bases left unmatched: 7. Per the germline V gene, CDR1 is KGHSH and CDR2 is LQKENI. This CDR3 is CASSPVQGEAEAFF. The CDR3, as DNA: TGTGCCAGCTCACCCGTCCAGGGGGAGGCTGAAGCTTTCTTT.